A selection of T cell receptor beta chains follows, all from one sample in a study of T cells in Graves' hyperthyroidism and ophthalmopathy. TCRdb analysed the multiplex PCR reads with MiXCR anew, one entry per CDR3 protein. The sample lists about 360,000 distinct CDR3 sequences, about 13% occurring once. Material: blood. The receptors here all came from a woman between 18 and 29 years old with Graves' hyperthyroidism. CDR3s include the opening cysteine and the closing phenylalanine or tryptophan. Each record gives: clone size, V gene, D gene, J gene, CDR3 DNA, CDR3 protein. A D gene is named only where the DNA matches it firmly. The size entry is marked missing in some rows and otherwise reads once, few, many or a size class.

>few|TRBV20-1|.|TRBJ1-1
TGCAGTGCTATGGCTAGGCTGAACACTGAAGCTTTCTTT
CSAMARLNTEAFF
>many|TRBV6-1|.|TRBJ2-5
TGTGCCAGCAGTCGCGACCCCCTGGGGGGAGAGACCCAGTACTTC
CASSRDPLGGETQYF
>many|TRBV6-1|.|TRBJ1-5
TGTGCCAGCAGTGTCCTGGGACAGCCCCAGCATTTT
CASSVLGQPQHF
>.|TRBV19|.|TRBJ1-1
TGTGCCAGTAGTATATTCGTCAACACTGAAGCTTTCTTT
CASSIFVNTEAFF
>many|TRBV29-1|.|TRBJ2-7
TGCAGCGTTCAGGTCCAGGGTGAGGGGGAGCAGTACTTC
CSVQVQGEGEQYF
>many|TRBV11-2|TRBD1|TRBJ1-6
TGTGCCAGCAGCCCTAAGACAGGGGATAATTCACCCCTCCACTTT
CASSPKTGDNSPLHF
>.|TRBV28|.|TRBJ1-6
TGTGCCAGCAGGTCGGGCTCTAATTCACCCCTCCACTTT
CASRSGSNSPLHF
>many|TRBV6-6|.|TRBJ1-2
TGTGCCAGCAGTTACGAGGCATCAGGTTATGGCTACACCTTC
CASSYEASGYGYTF
>many|TRBV9|.|TRBJ2-3
TGTGCCAGCAGCGGACCTACAGATACGCAGTATTTT
CASSGPTDTQYF
>many|TRBV27|.|TRBJ2-3
TGTGCCAGCAGCACTATCAGCACAGATACGCAGTATTTT
CASSTISTDTQYF
>many|TRBV5-1|.|TRBJ2-5
TGCGCCAGCAGCCCGGGGACAAATACTGAAGAGACCCAGTACTTC
CASSPGTNTEETQYF
>few|TRBV11-2|TRBD2|TRBJ2-3
TGTGCCAGCAGAGACCCAAGGACTAGCGGGAGGGCCCCCACAGATACGCAGTATTTT
CASRDPRTSGRAPTDTQYF
>.|TRBV4-3|TRBD1|TRBJ1-5
TGCGCCAGCAGCCAAGATGGGACAGGGAATCAGCCCCAGCATTTT
CASSQDGTGNQPQHF
>many|TRBV28|.|TRBJ2-1
TGTGCCAGCAGTTTATCCCAGGGGGGTCGTGATGAGCAGTTCTTC
CASSLSQGGRDEQFF
>many|TRBV7-9|.|TRBJ1-2
TGTGCCAGCAGTCCGGGAAACGGATATGGCTACACCTTC
CASSPGNGYGYTF
>many|TRBV5-1|TRBD1|TRBJ2-1
TGCGCCAGCAGCGGGACAGGGGAGATTATCGGCGGGCAGTTCTTC
CASSGTGEIIGGQFF
>many|TRBV6-1|.|TRBJ2-1
TGTGCCAGCAGTGATCTTGCCCGGGACCAGTTCTTC
CASSDLARDQFF
>many|TRBV28|TRBD1|TRBJ1-1
TGTGCCAGCCTTAGCCCCGGGACAGGGGGGGAGGGGACTGAAGCTTTCTTT
CASLSPGTGGEGTEAFF
>many|TRBV20-1|TRBD1|TRBJ1-4
TGCAGTGCTTTTGGACAGGGGAATGAAAAACTGTTTTTT
CSAFGQGNEKLFF
>few|TRBV11-1|.|TRBJ2-2
TGTGCCAGCAGGTCAGAGGGCGGGGAGCTGTTTTTT
CASRSEGGELFF
>many|TRBV6-2/TRBV6-3|TRBD1|TRBJ2-2
TGTGCCAGCAGAATTTCGGGACAGCACAACACCGGGGAGCTGTTTTTT
CASRISGQHNTGELFF
>many|TRBV6-6|.|TRBJ1-1
TGTGCCAGCAGTTACGGGGCAAGCACTGAAGCTTTCTTT
CASSYGASTEAFF
>.|TRBV6-7|TRBD1|TRBJ1-1
TGTGCCGGCAGAGGGACAGGGGAGACTGAAGCTTTCTTT
CAGRGTGETEAFF
>many|TRBV7-2|TRBD1|TRBJ2-1
TGTGCCAGCAGCCCCACCGGACAGGGGATGAATGAGCAGTTCTTC
CASSPTGQGMNEQFF
>.|TRBV5-1|.|TRBJ1-4
TGCGCCAGCAGCTTGGTTGCGGCTAATGAAAAACTGTTTTTT
CASSLVAANEKLFF
>.|TRBV9|TRBD2|TRBJ2-1
TGTGCCAGCAGCGCAGGGACTAGCGGGAGGGATGAGCAGTTCTTC
CASSAGTSGRDEQFF
>many|TRBV3-1|TRBD1|TRBJ1-1
TGTGCCAGCAGCCCCAAAGGGACAGGAAAAACGGCTGAAGCTTTCTTT
CASSPKGTGKTAEAFF
>.|TRBV20-1|.|TRBJ1-1
TGCAGTGCTAGAGATGACACCTTGAACACTGAAGCTTTCTTT
CSARDDTLNTEAFF
>many|TRBV20-1|.|TRBJ2-3
TGCAGTGCCCCCCCGGGCTCAGATACGCAGTATTTT
CSAPPGSDTQYF
>few|TRBV6-5|TRBD1|TRBJ1-6
TGTGCCAGCAGTTACGCAACAGGGGATAATTCACCCCTCCACTTT
CASSYATGDNSPLHF
>many|TRBV15|TRBD2|TRBJ2-3
TGTGCCACCAGCGGGAGGGACAGCACAGATACGCAGTATTTT
CATSGRDSTDTQYF
>many|TRBV28|.|TRBJ2-1
TGTGCCAGCAGTTTAAAGGCCGTAAGGAGGGGGGCGCTGGGATTTACAAGTGAGCAGTTCTTC
CASSLKAVRRGALGFTSEQFF
>.|TRBV5-6|.|TRBJ2-7
TGTGCCAGCAACAGTCTAAATGCCTACGAGCAGTACTTC
CASNSLNAYEQYF
>.|TRBV4-1|.|TRBJ2-4
TGCGCCAGCAGCCGGAAGGACGAGACCCTAGCCAAAAACATTCAGTACTTC
CASSRKDETLAKNIQYF
>many|TRBV29-1|TRBD2|TRBJ2-1
TGCAGCGTTGAGCTCTCTAGCGGGAGGGCCAATGAGCAGTTCTTC
CSVELSSGRANEQFF